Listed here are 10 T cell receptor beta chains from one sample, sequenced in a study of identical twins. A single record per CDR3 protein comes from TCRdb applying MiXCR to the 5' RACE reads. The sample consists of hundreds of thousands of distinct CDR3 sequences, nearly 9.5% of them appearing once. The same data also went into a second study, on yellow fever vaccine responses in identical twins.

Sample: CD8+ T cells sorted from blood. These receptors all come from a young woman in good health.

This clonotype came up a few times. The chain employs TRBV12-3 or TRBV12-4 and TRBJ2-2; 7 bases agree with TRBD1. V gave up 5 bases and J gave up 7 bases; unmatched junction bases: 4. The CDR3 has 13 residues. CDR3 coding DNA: TGTGCCAGCAGTCTCCGACAGGGCGGGGAGCTGTTTTTT. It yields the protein CASSLRQGGELFF.

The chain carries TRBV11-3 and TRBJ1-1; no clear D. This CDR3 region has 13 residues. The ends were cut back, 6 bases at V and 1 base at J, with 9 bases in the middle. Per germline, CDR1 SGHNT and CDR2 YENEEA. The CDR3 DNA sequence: TGTGCCAGCAGTAGCGCACCGAACACTGAAGCTTTCTTT. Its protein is CASSSAPNTEAFF.

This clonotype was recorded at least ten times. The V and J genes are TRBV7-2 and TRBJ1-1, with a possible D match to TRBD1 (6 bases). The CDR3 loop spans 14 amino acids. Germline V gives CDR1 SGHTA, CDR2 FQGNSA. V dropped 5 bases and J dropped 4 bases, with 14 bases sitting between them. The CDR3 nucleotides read TGTGCCAGCAGCCACGGGGGGCTGATCACTGAAGCTTTCTTT. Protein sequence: CASSHGGLITEAFF.

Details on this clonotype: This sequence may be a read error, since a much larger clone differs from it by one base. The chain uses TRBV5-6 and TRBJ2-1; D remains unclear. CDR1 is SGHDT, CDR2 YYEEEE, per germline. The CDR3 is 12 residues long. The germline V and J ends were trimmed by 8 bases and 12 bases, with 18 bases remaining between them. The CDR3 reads CARSLGPQWQFF. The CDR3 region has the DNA TGTGCCAGGAGCCTAGGGCCCCAATGGCAGTTCTTC. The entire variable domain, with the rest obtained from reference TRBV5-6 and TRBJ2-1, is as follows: DAGVTQSPTHLIKTRGQQVTLRCSPKSGHDTVSWYQQALGQGPQFIFQYYEEEERQRGNFPDRFSGHQFPNYSSELNVNALLLGDSALYLCARSLGPQWQFFGPGTRLTVL.

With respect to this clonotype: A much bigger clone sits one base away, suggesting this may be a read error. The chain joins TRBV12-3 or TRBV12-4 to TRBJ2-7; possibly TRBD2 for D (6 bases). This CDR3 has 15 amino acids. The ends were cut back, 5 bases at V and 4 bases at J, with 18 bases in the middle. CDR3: CASSGLGAGNYEQYF. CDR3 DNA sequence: TGTGCCAGCAGTGGCTTAGGGGCGGGAAATTACGAGCAGTACTTC.

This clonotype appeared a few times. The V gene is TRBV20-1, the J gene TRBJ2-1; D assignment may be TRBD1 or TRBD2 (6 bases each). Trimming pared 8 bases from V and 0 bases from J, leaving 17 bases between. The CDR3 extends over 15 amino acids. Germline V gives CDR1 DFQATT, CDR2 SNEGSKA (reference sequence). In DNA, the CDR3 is TGCAGTAGGGGGATGGGACTGGGCTCCTACAATGAGCAGTTCTTC. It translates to CSRGMGLGSYNEQFF.

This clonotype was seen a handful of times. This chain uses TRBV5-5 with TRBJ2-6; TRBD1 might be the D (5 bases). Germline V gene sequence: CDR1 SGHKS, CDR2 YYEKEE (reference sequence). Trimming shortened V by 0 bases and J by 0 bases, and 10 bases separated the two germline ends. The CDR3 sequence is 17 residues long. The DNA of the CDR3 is TGTGCCAGCAGCTTGGGGCAGGGAATCTCTGGGGCCAACGTCCTGACTTTC. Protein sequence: CASSLGQGISGANVLTF.

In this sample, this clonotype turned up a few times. CDR3 amino acids: CSVEGQGRDYEQYF. The CDR3 coding sequence is TGCAGCGTTGAAGGACAGGGAAGGGACTACGAGCAGTACTTC. This sequence joins TRBV29-1 and TRBJ2-7, with TRBD1 matching 7 bases. Trimming cost V 1 base and J 3 bases; bases outside gene matches: 6. This CDR3 spans 14 amino acids. The germline gives CDR1 SQVTM, CDR2 ANQGSEA.

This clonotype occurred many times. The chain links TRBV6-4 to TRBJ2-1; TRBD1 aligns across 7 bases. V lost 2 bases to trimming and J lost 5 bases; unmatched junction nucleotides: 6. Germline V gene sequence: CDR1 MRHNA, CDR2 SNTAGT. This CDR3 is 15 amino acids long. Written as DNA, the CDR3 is TGTGCCAGCAGTGACCTCCCGGGACAGAACAATGAGCAGTTCTTC. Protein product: CASSDLPGQNNEQFF.

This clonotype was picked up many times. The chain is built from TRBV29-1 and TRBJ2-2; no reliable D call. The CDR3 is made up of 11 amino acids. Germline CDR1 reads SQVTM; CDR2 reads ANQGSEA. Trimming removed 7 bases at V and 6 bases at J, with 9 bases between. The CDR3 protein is CSALFAGELFF. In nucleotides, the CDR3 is TGCAGCGCTCTTTTCGCCGGGGAGCTGTTTTTT.